Following are 25 T cell receptor beta chains from one sample sequenced in a study of T-cell reconstitution after alpha-beta-depleted transplantation in children (dated by TCRdb to the mid-2010s). The library relied on PCR. The sequencer listed for this sample is Illumina HiSeq 2500. TCR library preparation used molecular barcoding, with unique molecular identifiers applied to normalize quantification of the TCRbeta repertoire. TCRdb's own reprocessing of the public reads used fastp at Q25 and MiXCR and kept productive beta chains. All rows with the same CDR3 protein become a single entry with the most common DNA and genes. The sample data list around 370,000 distinct CDR3 sequences, and approximately 10% of these were observed just once. The ten top clones hold about 2.3% of the sample. The sequencing used PBMCs from the stem cell graft donor, collected from the stem cell graft. The receptors derive from a human donor who donated a stem cell graft to a child with acute lymphoblastic leukemia.

This clonotype was observed a few times. The CDR3 reads CASSRLVGGRASGLTDTQYF. For the CDR3, the DNA is TGTGCCAGCAGCCGTCTGGTTGGCGGGAGGGCCTCGGGACTCACAGATACGCAGTATTTT. The chain is built from TRBV11-1 and TRBJ2-3; TRBD2 agrees at 9 bases. Germline-derived CDR1 and CDR2 are SGHAT and FQDESV (reference sequence). The V gene end was trimmed by 5 bases and the J gene end by 2 bases; junction bases not matched to a gene: 20. The CDR3 has 20 residues.

This clonotype was picked up a small number of times. The chain employs TRBV10-3 and TRBJ2-3; 7 nucleotides match TRBD2. V was pared by 7 bases and J by 9 bases, with 10 bases of the junction left unmatched. The length of the CDR3 is 13 residues. CDR1 is ENHRY and CDR2 is SYGVKD in the germline V gene. For the CDR3, the DNA is TGTGCCATCACAGGGACTACAGACCCCACGCAGTATTTT. Protein: CAITGTTDPTQYF.

This clonotype was recorded many times. J is TRBJ2-2 and V is TRBV12-3 or TRBV12-4; TRBD1 matches at 9 bases. The CDR3 consists of 15 residues. The V and J ends lost 5 bases and 5 bases, in that order; junction bases with no gene match: 6. The CDR3: CASSPMGTGTGELFF. Here the CDR3 DNA reads TGTGCCAGCAGTCCCATGGGGACAGGGACCGGGGAGCTGTTTTTT.

This rearrangement joins TRBV5-1 to TRBJ1-1; D is possibly TRBD1 (6 bases). V gave up 6 bases and J gave up 1 base, with 10 bases separating them. CDR1 is SGHRS, CDR2 YFSETQ, per germline. The CDR3 spans 13 residues. CDR3 residues: CASNTQGNTEAFF. CDR3 DNA sequence: TGCGCCAGCAACACACAGGGGAACACTGAAGCTTTCTTT.

The chain recombines TRBV7-2 with TRBJ2-7; a possible D gene is TRBD2 (5 bases). Trimming removed 0 bases from V and 6 bases from J, with 12 bases in between. Per germline, CDR1 SGHTA and CDR2 FQGNSA. The CDR3 length is 14 residues. CDR3: CASSLAPGTGEQYF. For the CDR3, the DNA is TGTGCCAGCAGCTTAGCTCCGGGAACGGGCGAGCAGTACTTC.

The chain employs TRBV28 and TRBJ2-5, with unresolved D. Trimming left V 5 bases short and J 5 bases short, with 3 bases between. CDR1 and CDR2 from the germline V gene are MDHEN and SYDVKM. The CDR3 extends over 10 amino acids. This chain's CDR3 is CASSDETQYF. The DNA of the CDR3 is TGTGCCAGCAGTGATGAGACCCAGTACTTC. Combining the CDR3 with reference TRBV28 and TRBJ2-5 gives the whole variable domain DVKVTQSSRYLVKRTGEKVFLECVQDMDHENMFWYRQDPGLGLRLIYFSYDVKMKEKGDIPEGYSVSREKKERFSLILESASTNQTSMYLCASSDETQYFGPGTRLLVL.

V is TRBV12-3 or TRBV12-4 and J is TRBJ1-5; D unresolved. This CDR3 contains 15 residues. Between the trimmed V and J ends, which lost 5 bases and 4 bases, there was a span of 15 bases. The CDR3 loop reads CASSPEQGPNQPQHF. The CDR3 nucleotides are TGTGCCAGCAGTCCAGAACAAGGGCCAAATCAGCCCCAGCATTTT.

Worth noting for this clonotype: Being one base from a much bigger clone, this may be a read error. The J gene is TRBJ2-1, the V gene TRBV3-1, with 9 positions matching TRBD2. The CDR3 runs to 16 residues. V trimming: 5 bases; J trimming: 2 bases; junction bases outside the gene matches: 7. CDR1 is LGHDT, CDR2 YNNKEL, per germline (reference sequence). The DNA for the CDR3 is TGTGCCAGCAGCGAAGTGCCTAGCGGGACCTACAATGAGCAGTTCTTC. This encodes CASSEVPSGTYNEQFF.

This clonotype occurred a few times. The rearrangement joins TRBV7-9 to TRBJ2-2, with D unclear. Between the trimmed V and J ends, which lost 10 bases and 7 bases, there was a span of 13 bases. The CDR3 has 12 amino acids. The germline gives CDR1 SEHNR, CDR2 FQNEAQ (reference sequence). The CDR3 bases are TGTGCCATCTCCGATAGTGGCGGGGAGCTGTTTTTT. Translating gives CAISDSGGELFF.

This clonotype has just a few counts. The chain couples TRBV15 to TRBJ1-2, with a tentative D call TRBD1 (6 bases). Germline V gene sequence: CDR1 LNHNV, CDR2 YYDKDF (reference sequence). The CDR3 loop spans 12 amino acids. Trimming stripped 3 bases from V and 6 bases from J, with 8 bases between. This CDR3 is CATSSKGDGYTF. In nucleotides, the CDR3 is TGTGCCACCAGCAGTAAGGGGGATGGCTACACCTTC.

This clonotype was found a few times. The chain couples TRBV19 to TRBJ2-4; 7 positions agree with TRBD1. J lost 3 bases, V lost 5 bases, and 10 bases had no gene match. The CDR3 runs to 16 residues. Germline CDR1 and CDR2: LNHDA and SQIVND (reference sequence). The CDR3 region is CASSRDRVLVKNIQYF. As DNA, the CDR3 is TGTGCCAGTAGTCGCGACAGGGTCTTGGTCAAAAACATTCAGTACTTC. The complete variable domain, with remaining parts taken from reference TRBV19 and TRBJ2-4, reads DGGITQSPKYLFRKEGQNVTLSCEQNLNHDAMYWYRQDPGQGLRLIYYSQIVNDFQKGDIAEGYSVSREKKESFPLTVTSAQKNPTAFYLCASSRDRVLVKNIQYFGAGTRLSVL.

The V gene is TRBV5-1, the J gene TRBJ2-7; TRBD2 matches 7 bases. With V trimmed by 1 base and J by 4 bases, 11 bases remained unmatched. The germline CDR1 and CDR2 sequences are SGHRS and YFSETQ. The length of the CDR3 is 16 residues. This chain's CDR3 is CASSLRPSGGEYEQYF. The CDR3 DNA reads as TGCGCCAGCAGCTTGAGGCCTAGCGGAGGGGAGTACGAGCAGTACTTC.

This clonotype was found many times. The rearrangement links TRBV4-3 to TRBJ1-6, with TRBD1 as a possible D gene (6 bases). Germline CDR1 LGHNA, CDR2 YSLEER. V was clipped by 1 base and J by 7 bases, with 17 bases between them. This CDR3 is 17 amino acids long. This chain's CDR3 is CASSQGFGGQWNSPLHF. CDR3 bases: TGCGCCAGCAGCCAAGGGTTCGGCGGACAGTGGAATTCACCCCTCCACTTT.

This clonotype has a count of ten or more. This chain joins TRBV13 and TRBJ2-2; TRBD2 might be the D (6 bases). This CDR3 is 15 amino acids long. Per the germline V gene, CDR1 is PRHDT and CDR2 is FYEKMQ (reference sequence). The V end lost 5 bases, the J end lost 5 bases, and 15 bases lay between the germline ends. The CDR3: CASSTNSGATGELFF. CDR3 sequence (DNA): TGTGCCAGCAGCACAAATAGCGGAGCAACCGGGGAGCTGTTTTTT.

V gene TRBV20-1 combines with J gene TRBJ2-2; no firm D call. The CDR3 loop spans 15 amino acids. V was pared by 3 bases and J by 6 bases, with 17 bases between. The germline V gene encodes CDR1 DFQATT and CDR2 SNEGSKA (reference sequence). The CDR3 protein is CSARATRASPGELFF. The DNA for the CDR3 is TGCAGTGCTAGGGCTACACGGGCGTCGCCCGGGGAGCTGTTTTTT.

This clonotype was found many times. The rearrangement links TRBV5-6 to TRBJ2-5; D remains ambiguous. Germline CDR1 SGHDT, CDR2 YYEEEE. V shed 0 bases and J shed 5 bases, with 11 bases lying between them. This CDR3 spans 14 amino acids. DNA for the CDR3: TGTGCCAGCAGCTTGGAGGCGGTTCTGGAGACCCAGTACTTC. It yields the protein CASSLEAVLETQYF.

The rearrangement joins TRBV20-1 to TRBJ2-3; 13 bases line up with TRBD2. V lost 3 bases and J lost 5; bases outside the gene matches: 8. Per the germline V gene, CDR1 is DFQATT and CDR2 is SNEGSKA (reference sequence). The CDR3 loop spans 16 amino acids. CDR3 amino acids: CSASGLAGAEGDTQYF. The CDR3 DNA reads as TGCAGTGCTAGTGGACTAGCGGGAGCGGAAGGAGATACGCAGTATTTT.

This clonotype occurred a few times. The chain carries TRBV18 and TRBJ2-7; no clear D. V gave up 6 bases and J gave up 6 bases, with 15 bases separating them. CDR3 length equals 13 residues. Germline V gives CDR1 KGHSH, CDR2 LQKENI. This chain's CDR3 is CASSLTSNLEQYF. In DNA, the CDR3 is TGTGCCAGCTCTCTAACTTCTAATCTCGAGCAGTACTTC.

This clonotype appeared many times. This rearrangement joins TRBV12-3 or TRBV12-4 to TRBJ2-2; unclear D gene. The CDR3 runs 13 residues. V gave up 4 bases and J gave up 7 bases, with 10 bases separating them. CDR3 sequence reads: CASSSPPGGELFF. CDR3 bases: TGTGCCAGCAGTTCCCCCCCGGGCGGGGAGCTGTTTTTT.

This clonotype was seen only a few times. V is TRBV7-3 and J is TRBJ2-1, with 7 bases that match TRBD2. CDR3 length: 16 amino acids. Germline assignment: CDR1 SGHTA and CDR2 FQGTGA. Losses at the gene ends were 3 bases for V and 5 bases for J; bases not matched to a gene: 10. CDR3: CASSFLGGSLDNEQFF. In DNA form, the CDR3 reads TGTGCCAGCAGCTTCTTGGGCGGGAGTTTGGACAATGAGCAGTTCTTC.

CDR3 residues: CASSLLGGTLGTEAFF. The CDR3 nucleotides read TGCGCCAGCAGCCTCCTCGGGGGGACGTTGGGCACTGAAGCTTTCTTT. The V and J genes are TRBV5-1 and TRBJ1-1; a weak D match, TRBD1 (5 bases). V was trimmed by 4 bases and J by 4 bases, leaving 20 bases between them. The CDR3 is 16 amino acids. CDR1 is SGHRS, CDR2 YFSETQ, per germline.

This clonotype was counted many times. This chain connects TRBV20-1 to TRBJ2-7; D gene ambiguous. Trimming stripped 1 base from V and 0 bases from J, with 7 bases between. CDR1 DFQATT and CDR2 SNEGSKA come from the germline V gene (reference sequence). This CDR3 contains 13 residues. CDR3 DNA: TGCAGTGCTAGAGTTGGCAGCTCCTACGAGCAGTACTTC. Its protein product is CSARVGSSYEQYF.

As regards this clonotype: A junction boundary mismatches the germline segment, possibly from a read error. The V call is TRBV18, the J call TRBJ2-4; D uncertain. The germline CDR1 and CDR2 sequences are KGHSH and LQKENI. The CDR3 totals 14 residues. The CDR3 loop is CASSPGVAKNSQYF. The CDR3 DNA reads TGTGCCAGCTCACCAGGGGTAGCCAAAAACAGTCAGTACTTC.

The table lists this clonotype with a count of one. V usage is TRBV5-1 and J usage is TRBJ1-1; D may be TRBD1 (5 bases). Germline V gene lookup returns CDR1 SGHRS and CDR2 YFSETQ. V lost 0 bases and J 7 bases, leaving 10 bases between the germline ends. The CDR3 is 13 residues long. The DNA for the CDR3 is TGCGCCAGCAGCTTGGTCTCTGACAGTGAAGCTTTCTTT. This encodes CASSLVSDSEAFF.

This clonotype was seen only a few times. V and J are TRBV28 and TRBJ2-1, with 13 nucleotides matching TRBD2. The CDR3 consists of 19 residues. The J segment lost 9 bases and the V segment lost 6 bases, leaving 20 bases of the junction unmatched. CDR1 and CDR2 from the germline V gene are MDHEN and SYDVKM. The DNA of the CDR3 is TGTGCCAGCAGGCCGCCCGGGACTAGCGGGATCCGAGGAGGTGCTGAGCAGTTCTTC. Translation gives CASRPPGTSGIRGGAEQFF.